Each of the 25 T cell receptor beta chains below was sequenced from the same sample in a study of cytomegalovirus exposure and HLA in healthy donors. Primers for the PCR totalled 60 Vbeta and 13 Jbeta. Sequencing was performed with immunoSEQ multiplex PCR; in TCRdb, only in-frame clones are kept and a portion is missing. The sample yields 160,000 or so clones, around 77% seen once. The sample was PBMCs. Every receptor here comes from a man aged 55 to 69 in good health and CMV-seronegative.

This sequence joins TRBV5-1 and TRBJ2-7; TRBD2 matches 8 bases. V dropped 5 bases and J dropped 3; count of bases not matched to a gene: 7. The CDR3 runs to 14 residues. CDR1 and CDR2 (germline): SGHRS, YFSETQ. The CDR3 sequence: CASRQRESVYEQYF. The CDR3 DNA sequence: TGCGCCAGCAGGCAGCGGGAGAGCGTCTACGAGCAGTACTTC.

The V and J genes are TRBV29-1 and TRBJ2-7; D may be TRBD1 (5 bases). Germline V gene data show CDR1 as SQVTM and CDR2 as ANQGSEA. CDR3 length equals 12 residues. Trimming left V 3 bases short and J 6 bases short, with 12 bases between. The CDR3 loop reads CSVDREFGEQYF. CDR3 DNA: TGCAGCGTTGACAGGGAATTCGGCGAGCAGTACTTC.

This rearrangement joins TRBV5-1 to TRBJ2-7, with D maybe TRBD1 (6 bases). Trimming removed 0 bases at V and 2 bases at J, with 9 bases between. The CDR3 totals 14 residues. Germline V gene data show CDR1 as SGHRS and CDR2 as YFSETQ. The CDR3 loop reads CASSLVGAPYEQYF. DNA for the CDR3: TGCGCCAGCAGCTTGGTGGGGGCCCCCTACGAGCAGTACTTC.

The chain is built from TRBV4-1 and TRBJ1-5; 9 nucleotides line up with TRBD1. The V and J ends lost 5 bases and 7 bases, in that order; junction bases with no gene match: 12. CDR1 MGHRA and CDR2 YSYEKL come from the germline V gene. The CDR3 is 16 residues long. The CDR3 is CASSERLYRGPQPQHF. CDR3 bases: TGCGCCAGCAGCGAAAGGCTTTACAGGGGGCCACAGCCCCAGCATTTT.

The V gene is TRBV28, the J gene TRBJ1-5; 8 bases align to TRBD1. V lost 6 bases to trimming and J lost 6 bases; unmatched junction nucleotides: 10. The CDR3 loop spans 15 amino acids. CDR1 MDHEN and CDR2 SYDVKM come from the germline V gene. The CDR3 DNA reads as TGTGCCAGCAGCCTTCCTACAGGGGGTGGTCAGCCCCAGCATTTT. This codes for CASSLPTGGGQPQHF.

The genes are TRBV7-3 and TRBJ1-1; D possibly corresponds to TRBD1 (5 bases). CDR1 is SGHTA, CDR2 FQGTGA, per germline. CDR3 length equals 15 residues. The V end lost 5 bases, the J end lost 0 bases, and 13 bases lay between the germline ends. CDR3 protein: CASSPSQVMNTEAFF. The CDR3 bases are TGTGCCAGCAGCCCCTCACAGGTTATGAACACTGAAGCTTTCTTT.

This clone was picked up a small number of times. The chain couples TRBV18 to TRBJ2-5, with a tentative D call TRBD2 (6 bases). V dropped 3 bases and J dropped 1 base, with 15 bases sitting between them. Germline values: CDR1 KGHSH, CDR2 LQKENI. The length of the CDR3 is 16 residues. The CDR3 DNA reads as TGTGCCAGCTCACCCCCCGGGGGTGGGTTCCAAGAGACCCAGTACTTC. It translates to CASSPPGGGFQETQYF. Full variable domain (outside the CDR3, taken from reference TRBV18 and TRBJ2-5): NAGVMQNPRHLVRRRGQEARLRCSPMKGHSHVYWYRQLPEEGLKFMVYLQKENIIDESGMPKERFSAEFPKEGPSILRIQQVVRGDSAAYFCASSPPGGGFQETQYFGPGTRLLVL.

This clone was counted only a few times. The J gene is TRBJ1-2, the V gene TRBV28, with D possibly TRBD1 on 5 matching bases. V lost 6 bases to trimming and J lost 3 bases, with 14 bases between them. The CDR3 is 14 amino acids. Germline CDR1 and CDR2: MDHEN and SYDVKM. CDR3 bases: TGTGCCAGCAGGACTACGGGGGGAGACTATGGCTACACCTTC. Translating gives CASRTTGGDYGYTF.

V usage is TRBV2 and J usage is TRBJ2-3; D uncertain. Germline CDR1 and CDR2: SNHLY and FYNNEI. This CDR3 is 14 amino acids long. The V end lost 6 bases, the J end lost 0 bases, and 10 bases lay between the germline ends. The CDR3 loop reads CASRAFSSTDTQYF. DNA of the CDR3: TGTGCCAGCAGAGCCTTCTCTAGCACAGATACGCAGTATTTT.

This clone was seen more than once but under ten times. This chain's CDR3 is CASSLGGGYEQYF. CDR3 DNA sequence: TGTGCCAGCTCATTAGGCGGGGGGTACGAGCAGTACTTC. This rearrangement joins TRBV18 to TRBJ2-7; 8 nucleotides align to TRBD2. Germline CDR1 reads KGHSH; CDR2 reads LQKENI. The V segment lost 5 bases and the J segment 4 bases; nucleotides outside the gene matches: 4. This CDR3 comprises 13 residues.

The V gene is TRBV7-9, the J gene TRBJ1-2; 11 nucleotides align to TRBD1. The J segment lost 8 bases and the V segment lost 2 bases, leaving 13 bases of the junction unmatched. The length of the CDR3 is 17 residues. From germline, CDR1 is SEHNR and CDR2 FQNEAQ (reference sequence). CDR3 protein: CASSLSQTGQGADGYTF. In DNA form, the CDR3 reads TGTGCCAGCAGCTTATCCCAGACCGGACAGGGGGCAGACGGCTACACCTTC.

This chain uses TRBV6-6 with TRBJ2-7; 10 positions agree with TRBD2. Looked up from germline, CDR1 is MNHNY and CDR2 is SVGAGI (reference sequence). V lost 5 bases, J lost 3 bases, and 7 bases stayed unmatched. The CDR3 is 15 amino acids. CDR3 DNA sequence: TGTGCCAGCAGTCTAGCGGGAGAGCCAGTCTACGAGCAGTACTTC. Translating it yields CASSLAGEPVYEQYF.

This clone was found once. The chain joins TRBV10-3 to TRBJ2-7; 12 positions agree with TRBD2. V lost 9 bases to trimming and J lost 0 bases; unmatched junction nucleotides: 18. Germline V gives CDR1 ENHRY, CDR2 SYGVKD. The CDR3 loop spans 19 amino acids. The CDR3 protein is CAISQRGGQTSGGSYEQYF. In nucleotides, the CDR3 is TGTGCCATTAGCCAACGTGGAGGGCAGACTAGCGGGGGCTCCTACGAGCAGTACTTC.

The genes are TRBV4-3 and TRBJ1-4; 7 positions match TRBD1. This CDR3 has 14 residues. The V gene end was trimmed by 3 bases and the J gene end by 7 bases; junction bases not matched to a gene: 5. In germline, CDR1 is LGHNA, CDR2 YSLEER. The CDR3 DNA reads TGCGCCAGCAGCCACACAGGGGAGGTTGAAAAACTGTTTTTT. Translation gives CASSHTGEVEKLFF.

This chain's CDR3 is CASSLIASTDTQYF. The CDR3, as DNA: TGCGCCAGCAGCTTAATAGCGAGTACAGATACGCAGTATTTT. This sequence joins TRBV5-1 and TRBJ2-3; possible D gene TRBD2, 5 bases. V lost 2 bases to trimming and J lost 3 bases, with 10 bases between them. Germline loops: CDR1 SGHRS, CDR2 YFSETQ. The CDR3 sequence is 14 residues long.

The genes are TRBV7-9 and TRBJ2-7; possible D gene TRBD2, 6 bases. Trimming removed 5 bases from V and 2 bases from J, with 13 bases in between. CDR3 length equals 14 residues. The germline V gene has CDR1 SEHNR and CDR2 FQNEAQ (reference sequence). CDR3 DNA sequence: TGTGCCAGCAGCCCGGGACTTTTGGCCTACGAGCAGTACTTC. Protein: CASSPGLLAYEQYF.

This clone turned up a few times. V and J are TRBV9 and TRBJ1-2; TRBD1 matches 7 bases. The germline CDR1 and CDR2 sequences are SGDLS and YYNGEE. The junction had 1 base not matched to a gene; V was cut back by 2 bases and J by 0 bases. The CDR3 covers 14 residues. CDR3 region: CASSVGQTNYGYTF. The CDR3 region has the DNA TGTGCCAGCAGCGTGGGACAGACTAACTATGGCTACACCTTC.

Worth noting for this clone: The junction departs from the called germline gene at one end, perhaps through a read error. The rearrangement uses TRBV7-9 and TRBJ1-1; D is unresolved. Per the germline V gene, CDR1 is SEHNR and CDR2 is FQNEAQ (reference sequence). This CDR3 region has 14 residues. The CDR3 protein is CSSSQPAPNTEAFF. The CDR3 DNA is TGTTCCAGCAGCCAACCAGCGCCGAACACTGAAGCTTTCTTT.

The gene calls are TRBV2 and TRBJ2-1; possibly TRBD1 for D (6 bases). The CDR3 has 12 amino acids. Trimming stripped 8 bases from V and 3 bases from J, with 8 bases between. Germline V CDR1 and CDR2: SNHLY, FYNNEI. CDR3 region: CASEGVYNEQFF. For the CDR3, the DNA is TGTGCCAGCGAGGGGGTCTACAATGAGCAGTTCTTC.

The J gene is TRBJ1-2, the V gene TRBV7-2; no clear D gene. The CDR3 sequence is 13 residues long. V was cut by 5 bases and J by 8 bases, with 15 bases left in between. Germline V gives CDR1 SGHTA, CDR2 FQGNSA. The DNA for the CDR3 is TGTGCCAGCAGCCCAGAGGCGGTTAAGGGCTACACCTTC. This codes for CASSPEAVKGYTF.

This clone showed up just a few times. The V and J genes are TRBV6-6 and TRBJ2-7, with 9 bases that match TRBD2. Germline lookup yields CDR1 MNHNY and CDR2 SVGAGI (reference sequence). The CDR3 totals 15 residues. J gave up 6 bases and V 2 bases, and 8 bases lay outside the gene matches. The CDR3 protein is CASSYGPPSGIEQYF. As DNA, the CDR3 is TGTGCCAGCAGTTACGGTCCGCCTAGCGGGATCGAGCAGTACTTC.

This rearrangement joins TRBV30 to TRBJ2-5; 7 nucleotides agree with TRBD2. Germline V CDR1 and CDR2: GTSNPN, SVGIG (reference sequence). This CDR3 spans 14 amino acids. The trim removed 0 bases at V and 4 bases at J, leaving 5 bases unmatched. The CDR3 DNA follows: TGTGCCTGGAGTGTAGGTGGGGGGGGAGAGACCCAGTACTTC. Its protein product is CAWSVGGGGETQYF.

The chain carries TRBV6-5 and TRBJ2-7, with D tentatively TRBD1 (6 bases). Germline CDR1 reads MNHEY; CDR2 reads SVGAGI. Between the trimmed V and J ends, which lost 6 bases and 2 bases, there was a span of 14 bases. The CDR3 sequence is 14 residues long. CDR3 nucleotides: TGTGCCAGCAGCCCACTGGGACAAGCCTACGAGCAGTACTTC. As protein: CASSPLGQAYEQYF.

The V call is TRBV21-1, the J call TRBJ1-5. TRBV21-1 is assigned pseudogene status. The CDR3 covers 17 residues. The CDR3, as DNA: TGTGCCAGCAGCAAAGAGGAGGGGCAGAATAGCAATCAGCCCCAGCATTTT. This codes for CASSKEEGQNSNQPQHF.

The chain combines TRBV7-9 with TRBJ1-5; TRBD1 aligns across 7 bases. Germline V lookup: CDR1 SEHNR, CDR2 FQNEAQ (reference sequence). This CDR3 is 15 amino acids long. V was pared by 5 bases and J by 5 bases, with 9 bases of the junction left unmatched. The CDR3 loop reads CASSQTGSHDQPQHF. CDR3 bases: TGTGCCAGCAGCCAGACAGGGTCACACGATCAGCCCCAGCATTTT.